Listed below are T cell receptor beta chains from one sample, sequenced in a study of vaccination and CD4 T cells after COVID-19. For these TCRs, the target antigens are not known. Via MiXCR, TCRdb re-called the PCR reads, giving one row per CDR3 protein. The profile covers over 15,000 distinct CDR3 sequences, with roughly 50% appearing a single time and roughly 13% taken by the ten largest. Sequencing was performed on CD4+ T cells from blood, cultured in vitro. The receptors were sampled from a human donor who had recovered from COVID-19. The CDR3 runs from the conserved cysteine through the conserved F or W. Each record gives: D gene, CDR3 length, V gene, clone size, J gene, CDR3 protein, CDR3 DNA. A D gene is named only where the DNA matches it firmly. Some rows have no size entry. The others give once, few or many, or a class for an expanded clone.

D gene: TRBD1
CDR3 length: 16
V gene: TRBV30
clone size: .
J gene: TRBJ1-5
CDR3 protein: CAWSPQGAGSNQPQHF
CDR3 DNA: TGTGCCTGGAGTCCACAGGGGGCTGGGAGCAATCAGCCCCAGCATTTT

D gene: .
CDR3 length: 15
V gene: TRBV20-1
clone size: .
J gene: TRBJ1-4
CDR3 protein: CSATGDGATNEKLFF
CDR3 DNA: TGCAGTGCTACAGGGGATGGAGCAACTAATGAAAAACTGTTTTTT

D gene: .
CDR3 length: 14
V gene: TRBV7-2
clone size: few
J gene: TRBJ1-5
CDR3 protein: CASSLTGVNQPQHF
CDR3 DNA: TGTGCCAGCAGCTTAACAGGAGTCAATCAGCCCCAGCATTTT

D gene: .
CDR3 length: 13
V gene: TRBV30
clone size: once
J gene: TRBJ1-2
CDR3 protein: CAWRPPGLEGYTF
CDR3 DNA: TGTGCCTGGAGACCACCGGGACTTGAGGGCTACACCTTC

D gene: .
CDR3 length: 13
V gene: TRBV5-6
clone size: .
J gene: TRBJ1-1
CDR3 protein: CASRDQLNTEAFF
CDR3 DNA: TGTGCCAGCAGAGATCAGTTGAACACTGAAGCTTTCTTT

D gene: .
CDR3 length: 11
V gene: TRBV6-5
clone size: .
J gene: TRBJ2-1
CDR3 protein: CASSYVGGQFF
CDR3 DNA: TGTGCCAGCAGTTACGTGGGGGGGCAGTTCTTC

D gene: .
CDR3 length: 14
V gene: TRBV6-5
clone size: .
J gene: TRBJ1-2
CDR3 protein: CASSYWQGLGGYTF
CDR3 DNA: TGTGCCAGCAGTTACTGGCAGGGCCTGGGGGGCTACACCTTC

D gene: .
CDR3 length: 14
V gene: TRBV6-2/TRBV6-3
clone size: .
J gene: TRBJ2-7
CDR3 protein: CASSFFRVAYEQYF
CDR3 DNA: TGTGCCAGCAGTTTTTTCAGGGTTGCCTACGAGCAGTACTTC

D gene: TRBD2
CDR3 length: 16
V gene: TRBV7-3
clone size: .
J gene: TRBJ2-2
CDR3 protein: CASSPSGGWGTGELFF
CDR3 DNA: TGTGCCAGCAGCCCCTCGGGGGGTTGGGGCACCGGGGAGCTGTTTTTT

D gene: .
CDR3 length: 13
V gene: TRBV25-1
clone size: .
J gene: TRBJ1-1
CDR3 protein: CASSESTNTEAFF
CDR3 DNA: TGTGCCAGCAGTGAATCGACGAACACTGAAGCTTTCTTT

D gene: .
CDR3 length: 16
V gene: TRBV7-2
clone size: .
J gene: TRBJ1-6
CDR3 protein: CASSSAGGGVVSPLHF
CDR3 DNA: TGTGCCAGCAGCTCCGCGGGGGGGGGGGTGGTATCACCCCTCCACTTT

D gene: .
CDR3 length: 12
V gene: TRBV7-9
clone size: few
J gene: TRBJ2-3
CDR3 protein: CASSLVQGTQYF
CDR3 DNA: TGTGCCAGCAGCTTAGTCCAGGGTACGCAGTATTTT

D gene: TRBD2
CDR3 length: 14
V gene: TRBV6-1
clone size: .
J gene: TRBJ2-1
CDR3 protein: CASTRRGGYNEQFF
CDR3 DNA: TGTGCCAGCACGAGGCGGGGGGGGTACAATGAGCAGTTCTTC

D gene: TRBD2
CDR3 length: 15
V gene: TRBV20-1
clone size: .
J gene: TRBJ2-2
CDR3 protein: CSARDSGRRTGELFF
CDR3 DNA: TGCAGTGCTAGGGATAGCGGGAGACGAACCGGGGAGCTGTTTTTT

D gene: .
CDR3 length: 15
V gene: TRBV12-3/TRBV12-4
clone size: few
J gene: TRBJ1-5
CDR3 protein: CASSFRQGRNQPQHF
CDR3 DNA: TGTGCCAGCAGTTTTCGGCAGGGACGTAATCAGCCCCAGCATTTT

D gene: .
CDR3 length: 14
V gene: TRBV19
clone size: .
J gene: TRBJ2-3
CDR3 protein: CASSILQAGDTQYF
CDR3 DNA: TGTGCCAGTAGTATACTACAGGCCGGTGATACGCAGTATTTT